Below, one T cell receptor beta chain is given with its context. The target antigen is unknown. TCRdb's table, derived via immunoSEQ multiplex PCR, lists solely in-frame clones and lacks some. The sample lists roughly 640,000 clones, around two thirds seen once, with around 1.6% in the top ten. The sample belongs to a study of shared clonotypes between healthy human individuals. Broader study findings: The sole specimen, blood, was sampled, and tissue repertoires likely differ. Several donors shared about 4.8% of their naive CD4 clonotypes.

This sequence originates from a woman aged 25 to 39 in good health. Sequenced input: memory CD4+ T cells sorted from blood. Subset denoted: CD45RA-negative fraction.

The DNA of the CDR3 is TGTGCCAGCAATGTGGACAGGGATGGCTACACCTTC. This gives the protein CASNVDRDGYTF. This rearrangement joins TRBV2 to TRBJ1-2, with 8 bases fitting TRBD1. J lost 6 bases, V lost 7 bases, and 4 bases had no gene match. The CDR3 extends over 12 amino acids. Germline V lookup: CDR1 SNHLY, CDR2 FYNNEI. The full variable domain, rest sourced from reference TRBV2 and TRBJ1-2, is EPEVTQTPSHQVTQMGQEVILRCVPISNHLYFYWYRQILGQKVEFLVSFYNNEISEKSEIFDDQFSVERPDGSNFTLKIRSTKLEDSAMYFCASNVDRDGYTFGSGTRLTVV.